Shown below are 32 T cell receptor beta chains from a single sample sequenced in a study of prognosis after radiotherapy for stage I lung cancer. The study amplified the TCR beta CDR3 region from genomic DNA. This amplification was carried out by two rounds of multiplex PCR. Used in first-round PCR were primers specific to each TRBV and TRBJ gene. TCRdb reprocessed the multiplex PCR reads via MiXCR and lists one record per CDR3 protein. The table records around 60,000 distinct CDR3 sequences, more than 20% of them present only once. Sequences were derived from PBMCs, sampled before or after stereotactic body radiation therapy (not recorded which). The receptors were sampled from a donor aged 50 or older with non-small cell lung cancer.

This clonotype was seen a single time. A read error is the likely source, as a far larger clone sits one nucleotide away. This chain uses TRBV7-8 with TRBJ2-3; D not resolved. V shed 5 bases and J shed 4 bases, with 16 bases lying between them. The CDR3 runs to 15 residues. The germline V gene encodes CDR1 SGHVS and CDR2 FQNEAQ. DNA for the CDR3: TGTGCCAGCAGCAAACTTTCGCGAGGTGCAGATACGCAGTATTTT. Translating gives CASSKLSRGADTQYF.

Comment on this clonotype: A much larger clone differs by one base, so this may be a read error. CDR3 region: CASSPWASNTEAFF. CDR3 DNA: TGTGCCAGCAGCCCATGGGCCTCGAACACTGAAGCTTTCTTT. This chain uses TRBV7-2 with TRBJ1-1; the D is unclear. Trimming took 5 bases from V and 1 from J, leaving 11 bases between them. There are 14 residues in the CDR3. Germline CDR1 and CDR2: SGHTA and FQGNSA.

There are a few counts of this clonotype. The chain employs TRBV3-2 and TRBJ2-7; the table assigns TRBD2, which was not confirmed against the DNA. TRBV3-2 is a listed pseudogene. The length of the CDR3 is 15 residues. The CDR3 region is CASSGGLAGLYEQYF. CDR3 sequence (DNA): TGTGCCAGCAGCGGGGGACTAGCGGGTCTATACGAGCAGTACTTC.

This clonotype was seen at least ten times. The chain recombines TRBV11-1 with TRBJ2-3, with D perhaps matching TRBD2 (5 bases). V shed 1 base and J shed 4 bases, with 6 bases lying between them. CDR3 length: 13 residues. CDR1 is SGHAT, CDR2 FQDESV, per germline (reference sequence). DNA of the CDR3: TGTGCCAGCAGCTTAGGAGGGTCAGATACGCAGTATTTT. It specifies CASSLGGSDTQYF.

For this clonotype: With a much larger clone just one base away, this may be a read error. The chain couples TRBV12-3 or TRBV12-4 to TRBJ2-4; 7 bases match TRBD2. The CDR3 loop spans 16 amino acids. Trimming cost V 6 bases and J 0 bases; bases outside gene matches: 8. The CDR3 DNA reads TGTGCCAGCAGCTCTTGGGACTACCTAGCCAAAAACATTCAGTACTTC. Encoded protein: CASSSWDYLAKNIQYF.

In its sample, this clonotype was seen many times. The chain couples TRBV12-3 or TRBV12-4 to TRBJ1-1, with D uncertain. V dropped 2 bases and J dropped 0 bases, with 7 bases sitting between them. The CDR3 length is 14 residues. The CDR3 loop is CASSLRAVNTEAFF. CDR3 sequence (DNA): TGTGCCAGCAGTTTAAGAGCCGTGAACACTGAAGCTTTCTTT.

This clonotype turned up a few times. This probably arose from a read error, given a far larger clone one base away. The chain joins TRBV6-2 or TRBV6-3 to TRBJ1-1; no definite D call. Germline CDR1 is MNHEY and CDR2 is SVGEGT. The CDR3 has 12 residues. The V and J ends lost 8 bases and 4 bases respectively, with 11 bases between them. CDR3 bases: TGTGCCAGCGCGGCTGTGGTCACTGAAGCTTTCTTT. Protein: CASAAVVTEAFF.

Worth noting for this clonotype: A read error likely explains this, since a far larger clone differs by one base. The rearrangement joins TRBV6-4 to TRBJ1-6; D not resolved. CDR3 length: 13 residues. V was cut by 9 bases and J by 6 bases, with 12 bases left in between. CDR1 is MRHNA and CDR2 is SNTAGT in the germline V gene. In DNA, the CDR3 is TGTGCCAGAACTGCTTTTATTAATTCACCCCTCCACTTT. The encoded protein is CARTAFINSPLHF.

This clonotype has at least ten counts. The chain links TRBV3-1 to TRBJ2-3; 7 bases match TRBD2. This CDR3 region has 16 residues. The ends lost 1 base at V and 1 base at J; junction bases unmatched: 5. The germline V gene encodes CDR1 LGHDT and CDR2 YNNKEL (reference sequence). The CDR3 DNA reads TGTGCCAGCAGCCAAGTATATCGGGGGGGCACAGATACGCAGTATTTT. This gives the protein CASSQVYRGGTDTQYF.

As for this clonotype: At one end the junction does not follow the germline gene, possibly because of a read error. V and J are TRBV12-3 or TRBV12-4 and TRBJ2-2; a weak D match, TRBD2 (5 bases). The CDR3 is 14 residues long. The CDR3 sequence: CASRLLANTVELFF. The CDR3 DNA reads TGTGCCAGCAGGCTTCTAGCTAACACCGTGGAGCTGTTTTTT.

This clonotype was seen at least ten times. Germline is not matched at one junction end, which may reflect a read error. The chain carries TRBV20-1 and TRBJ1-1, with 9 bases aligning to TRBD1. This CDR3 contains 14 residues. The germline CDR1 and CDR2 sequences are DFQATT and SNEGSKA (reference sequence). CDR3 protein: CSARGGTGRTEAFF. The CDR3 bases are TGCAGTGCGAGAGGGGGGACAGGGCGGACTGAAGCTTTCTTT.

This clonotype was seen more than once but under ten times. The chain couples TRBV5-1 to TRBJ1-1; D ambiguous. There are 13 residues in the CDR3. CDR1 SGHRS and CDR2 YFSETQ come from the germline V gene. V lost 5 bases to trimming and J lost 3 bases, with 11 bases between them. CDR3 residues: CASRHGRDTEAFF. Here the CDR3 DNA reads TGCGCCAGCAGGCACGGACGGGACACTGAAGCTTTCTTT. The full variable domain, in which reference TRBV5-1 and TRBJ1-1 provide the parts outside the CDR3, is KAGVTQTPRYLIKTRGQQVTLSCSPISGHRSVSWYQQTPGQGLQFLFEYFSETQRNKGNFPGRFSGRQFSNSRSEMNVSTLELGDSALYLCASRHGRDTEAFFGQGTRLTVV.

This clonotype was seen repeatedly, ten times or more. CDR3 amino acids: CASSPRWRGGNNEQFF. The DNA of the CDR3 is TGTGCCAGCAGCCCGCGGTGGCGGGGGGGAAACAATGAGCAGTTCTTC. The chain employs TRBV7-6 and TRBJ2-1; TRBD2 matches 9 bases. J lost 5 bases, V lost 5 bases, and 10 bases had no gene match. Germline V gives CDR1 SGHVS, CDR2 FNYEAQ. This CDR3 is 16 amino acids long.

At least ten counts were recorded for this clonotype. Mismatch with germline at one junction end may stem from a read error. V gene TRBV6-2 or TRBV6-3 combines with J gene TRBJ1-2; D unclear. The germline CDR1 and CDR2 sequences are MNHEY and SVGEGT. There are 17 residues in the CDR3. In DNA form, the CDR3 reads TGTGCCAGCAGTGACTCCGTGGGGAGGCATAAGAACTATGGCTACACCTTC. This translates into CASSDSVGRHKNYGYTF.

This clonotype was observed at least ten times. V usage is TRBV12-3 or TRBV12-4 and J usage is TRBJ2-3, with TRBD2 matching 11 bases. The length of the CDR3 is 14 residues. Losses at the gene ends were 3 bases for V and 5 bases for J; bases not matched to a gene: 1. The CDR3 coding sequence is TGTGCCAGCAGTTTTACTAGCGGGGGAGATACGCAGTATTTT. Its protein product is CASSFTSGGDTQYF.

This clonotype was observed at least ten times. This chain uses TRBV15 with TRBJ1-2, with no clear D. Germline CDR1 reads LNHNV; CDR2 reads YYDKDF (reference sequence). The CDR3 is made up of 13 amino acids. Trimming took off 0 bases at V and 4 bases at J, with 6 bases between the two ends. Here the CDR3 reads CATSRDGSYGYTF. The CDR3, as DNA: TGTGCCACCAGCAGAGATGGATCCTATGGCTACACCTTC.

This clonotype was detected only a few times. Possible read error: a much larger clone is one base away. The chain has TRBV6-5 and TRBJ2-5; a possible D gene is TRBD2 (6 bases). CDR1 and CDR2 from the germline V gene are MNHEY and SVGAGI. The CDR3 length is 16 residues. The V gene lost 0 bases and the J gene lost 4 bases, with 15 bases spanning the gap. The CDR3 loop is CASSYSVSLSGETQYF. The CDR3, as DNA: TGTGCCAGCAGTTACTCGGTATCTCTTAGCGGAGAGACCCAGTACTTC.

This clonotype was counted at least ten times. V and J are TRBV19 and TRBJ2-6; TRBD2 is a possible D gene (6 bases). Per germline, CDR1 LNHDA and CDR2 SQIVND (reference sequence). V lost 7 bases and J lost 3, with 16 bases in between. The CDR3 extends over 16 amino acids. The CDR3 nucleotides read TGTGCCAGTACCCCCGTCGGAGGGAGTGGGGCCAACGTCCTGACTTTC. This translates into CASTPVGGSGANVLTF.

On this clonotype: This likely traces to a read error, being one base from a far larger clone. The gene calls are TRBV6-4 and TRBJ1-2, with a weak D call TRBD1 (6 bases). This CDR3 spans 16 amino acids. Germline V gives CDR1 MRHNA, CDR2 SNTAGT. DNA of the CDR3: TGTGCCAGCAGTGAAGGGGGTACCGGGCCCCTTAGGGGCTGCACCTTC. Its translation: CASSEGGTGPLRGCTF.

This clonotype was observed at least ten times. V gene TRBV18 combines with J gene TRBJ1-5; D possibly corresponds to TRBD1 (5 bases). The CDR3 covers 16 residues. The ends were cut back, 0 bases at V and 1 base at J, with 10 bases in the middle. CDR1 and CDR2 from the germline V gene are KGHSH and LQKENI. In nucleotides, the CDR3 is TGTGCCAGCTCACCACCGGGACTCTCAAGCAATCAGCCCCAGCATTTT. Translation: CASSPPGLSSNQPQHF.

This clonotype has ten or more counts. The gene calls are TRBV7-2 and TRBJ1-4, with D unclear. The V and J ends lost 4 bases and 11 bases respectively, with 14 bases between them. The length of the CDR3 is 13 residues. CDR1 is SGHTA, CDR2 FQGNSA, per germline. CDR3 DNA sequence: TGTGCCAGCAGCTCAGACTTGCCGGGGAAACTGTTTTTT. It codes for CASSSDLPGKLFF.

This clonotype was observed at least ten times. The genes are TRBV20-1 and TRBJ1-4; D unclear. CDR1 DFQATT and CDR2 SNEGSKA come from the germline V gene (reference sequence). The CDR3 extends over 13 amino acids. V lost 0 bases, J lost 8 bases, and 10 bases lay in between. The CDR3, as DNA: TGCAGTGCTAGAGAGCCCCTGGGGGAAAAACTGTTTTTT. Protein sequence: CSAREPLGEKLFF.

This clonotype was recorded a few times. This may come from a read error, since a much larger clone is one base off. The V gene is TRBV19, the J gene TRBJ1-4; TRBD1 might be the D (5 bases). The CDR3 runs 15 residues. Germline values: CDR1 LNHDA, CDR2 SQIVND (reference sequence). In DNA form, the CDR3 reads TGTGTCAGTAGTATCGACAGCCACACAAATGAAAAACTGTTTTTT. Amino acid sequence: CVSSIDSHTNEKLFF.

This clonotype appeared many times. CDR3 residues: CASTSEPSSTDTQYF. CDR3 nucleotide sequence: TGTGCCAGCACCTCGGAGCCTTCTAGCACAGATACGCAGTATTTT. The chain joins TRBV6-1 to TRBJ2-3; D not certain. The CDR3 consists of 15 residues. V shed 7 bases and J shed 0 bases, with 14 bases lying between them. The V gene's germline CDR1 is MNHNS and CDR2 SASEGT.

This clonotype showed up many times. This chain links TRBV2 with TRBJ1-4; a weak D match, TRBD1 (6 bases). Germline assignment: CDR1 SNHLY and CDR2 FYNNEI. This CDR3 has 14 residues. V dropped 8 bases and J dropped 4 bases, with 14 bases sitting between them. The CDR3 loop reads CASSFQGHNEKLFF. The DNA of the CDR3 is TGTGCCAGCTCCTTCCAGGGACATAATGAAAAACTGTTTTTT.

This clonotype was counted ten times or more. The rearrangement links TRBV20-1 to TRBJ2-1; D gene uncertain. V gave up 0 bases and J gave up 0 bases, with 9 bases separating them. Germline CDR1 DFQATT, CDR2 SNEGSKA (reference sequence). The CDR3 consists of 15 residues. CDR3 coding DNA: TGCAGTGCTAGAGATGGCGGCAGCTCCTACAATGAGCAGTTCTTC. Residues: CSARDGGSSYNEQFF.

A few counts support this clonotype. With only one base between it and a far larger clone, this is likely a read error. The chain employs TRBV6-2 or TRBV6-3 and TRBJ1-6; D is uncertain. Germline V CDR1 and CDR2: MNHEY, SVGEGT. This CDR3 contains 13 residues. As DNA, the CDR3 is TGTGCCAGCAGTCACTCGACTGGTTCACCCCTCCACTTT. It codes for CASSHSTGSPLHF.

This clonotype showed up many times. V gene TRBV19 combines with J gene TRBJ2-6; 8 bases agree with TRBD1. The CDR3 runs 17 residues. Germline V gene lookup returns CDR1 LNHDA and CDR2 SQIVND (reference sequence). Trimming removed 5 bases from V and 0 bases from J; junction bases left unmatched: 6. CDR3 nucleotide sequence: TGTGCCAGTAGTGCGGTCAGGGGGCCCTCTGGGGCCAACGTCCTGACTTTC. This codes for CASSAVRGPSGANVLTF. The full variable domain, rest sourced from reference TRBV19 and TRBJ2-6, is DGGITQSPKYLFRKEGQNVTLSCEQNLNHDAMYWYRQDPGQGLRLIYYSQIVNDFQKGDIAEGYSVSREKKESFPLTVTSAQKNPTAFYLCASSAVRGPSGANVLTFGAGSRLTVL.

This clonotype has a count of ten or more. The chain recombines TRBV30 with TRBJ2-1, with D perhaps matching TRBD2 (6 bases). CDR1 and CDR2 (germline): GTSNPN, SVGIG (reference sequence). This CDR3 region has 13 residues. V was cut by 4 bases and J by 6 bases, with 13 bases left in between. CDR3 in amino acids: CAWTRDGGNEQFF. In DNA, the CDR3 is TGTGCCTGGACCAGAGACGGGGGCAATGAGCAGTTCTTC. Supplemented by reference TRBV30 and TRBJ2-1, the full variable domain reads SQTIHQWPATLVQPVGSPLSLECTVEGTSNPNLYWYRQAAGRGLQLLFYSVGIGQISSEVPQNLSASRPQDRQFILSSKKLLLSDSGFYLCAWTRDGGNEQFFGPGTRLTVL.

There are many counts of this clonotype. The chain links TRBV25-1 to TRBJ1-2; D may be TRBD1 (5 bases). This CDR3 comprises 17 residues. CDR1 is MGHDK and CDR2 is SYGVNS in the germline V gene. The V end lost 2 bases, the J end lost 0 bases, and 16 bases lay between the germline ends. Here the CDR3 DNA reads TGTGCCAGCAGTGAAGGGGCGGTCGGCCGAGCTAACTATGGCTACACCTTC. It codes for CASSEGAVGRANYGYTF.

The V gene is TRBV2, the J gene TRBJ1-5, with D tentatively TRBD1 (5 bases). V was pared by 5 bases and J by 8 bases, with 13 bases between. The CDR3 is 13 amino acids. Germline CDR1 SNHLY, CDR2 FYNNEI. CDR3 sequence: CASSTGGGEPQHF. For the CDR3, the DNA is TGTGCCAGCAGTACCGGGGGGGGAGAGCCCCAGCATTTT.

The chain uses TRBV29-1 and TRBJ1-1; 7 bases align to TRBD1. This CDR3 has 10 residues. Germline loops: CDR1 SQVTM, CDR2 ANQGSEA. CDR3 region: CSTGVTEAFF. In nucleotides, the CDR3 is TGCAGTACAGGGGTCACTGAAGCTTTCTTT.